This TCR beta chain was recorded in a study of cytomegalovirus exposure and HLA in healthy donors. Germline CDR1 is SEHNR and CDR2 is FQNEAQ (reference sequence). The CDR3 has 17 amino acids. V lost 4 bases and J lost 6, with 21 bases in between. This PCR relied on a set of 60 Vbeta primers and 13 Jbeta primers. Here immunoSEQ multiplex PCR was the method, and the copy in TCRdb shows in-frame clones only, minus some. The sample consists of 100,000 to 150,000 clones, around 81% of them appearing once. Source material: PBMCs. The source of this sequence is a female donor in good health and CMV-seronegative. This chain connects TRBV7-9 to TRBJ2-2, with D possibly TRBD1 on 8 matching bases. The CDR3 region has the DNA TGTGCCAGCAGCTCCTCGGACAGGGAGGGGTTAGCCGGGGAGCTGTTTTTT. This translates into CASSSSDREGLAGELFF. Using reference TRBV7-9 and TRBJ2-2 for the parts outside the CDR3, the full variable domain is DTGVSQNPRHKITKRGQNVTFRCDPISEHNRLYWYRQTLGQGPEFLTYFQNEAQLEKSRLLSDRFSAERPKGSFSTLEIQRTEQGDSAMYLCASSSSDREGLAGELFFGEGSRLTVL.